The next 14 T cell receptor beta chains were all read from a single sample in a study of long-term antiretroviral therapy in people with HIV. The assay, immunoSEQ v3.0, was run at survey level. Profiled with immunoSEQ multiplex PCR; TCRdb holds only in-frame clones, not every one. The sample has 20,000 to 30,000 clones, about four fifths seen once. Material: unsorted PBMCs, obtained 0.7 years before starting antiretroviral therapy. Receptors originate from a man in his thirties or forties with HIV.

The chain couples TRBV5-4 to TRBJ2-5; the match to TRBD2 covers 9 bases. Germline trimming cut 4 bases from V and 5 bases from J; bases unmatched to any gene: 12. Germline CDR1 reads SGHNT; CDR2 reads YYREEE (reference sequence). This CDR3 is built from 16 residues. CDR3 DNA: TGTGCCAGCAGCCCCGGGCGGGAGGGCCTTTGGGAGACCCAGTACTTC. Amino acid sequence: CASSPGREGLWETQYF.

The chain links TRBV6-5 to TRBJ2-1; no clear D. CDR1 and CDR2 from the germline V gene are MNHEY and SVGAGI. The V end lost 4 bases, the J end lost 8 bases, and 12 bases lay between the germline ends. This CDR3 is built from 13 residues. For the CDR3, the DNA is TGTGCCAGCAGTTCCTCCGGTGGGGATGAGCAGTTCTTC. Translation gives CASSSSGGDEQFF.

The V and J genes are TRBV7-2 and TRBJ2-7, with TRBD1 matching over 7 bases. Germline V CDR1 and CDR2: SGHTA, FQGNSA. The ends lost 5 bases at V and 2 bases at J; junction bases unmatched: 12. This CDR3 is built from 16 residues. In DNA, the CDR3 is TGTGCCAGCAGCGGCCGACAGGGAAAAGCACCCTACGAGCAGTACTTC. This codes for CASSGRQGKAPYEQYF.

The chain recombines TRBV7-9 with TRBJ1-2, with TRBD1 matching 8 bases. Germline-derived CDR1 and CDR2 are SEHNR and FQNEAQ (reference sequence). J lost 3 bases, V lost 6 bases, and 6 bases had no gene match. The CDR3 consists of 14 residues. CDR3 sequence: CASRAGQAYYGYTF. CDR3 nucleotides: TGTGCCAGCAGGGCGGGACAGGCGTACTATGGCTACACCTTC. Filled out from reference TRBV7-9 and TRBJ1-2, the complete variable domain reads DTGVSQNPRHKITKRGQNVTFRCDPISEHNRLYWYRQTLGQGPEFLTYFQNEAQLEKSRLLSDRFSAERPKGSFSTLEIQRTEQGDSAMYLCASRAGQAYYGYTFGSGTRLTVV.

This clone was detected only a few times. This chain's CDR3 is CASSEGKGGHNEQFF. Written as DNA, the CDR3 is TGTGCCAGCAGTGAGGGTAAGGGGGGTCACAATGAGCAGTTCTTC. The V call is TRBV6-1, the J call TRBJ2-1; the D call may be TRBD1 or TRBD2 (6 bases each). The CDR3 loop spans 15 amino acids. V dropped 3 bases and J dropped 5 bases, with 14 bases sitting between them. Per the germline V gene, CDR1 is MNHNS and CDR2 is SASEGT.

This chain uses TRBV2 with TRBJ1-2; tentative D call: TRBD1 (5 bases). From germline, CDR1 is SNHLY and CDR2 FYNNEI. The CDR3 loop spans 15 amino acids. Trimming left V 0 bases short and J 8 bases short, with 16 bases between. The CDR3 DNA sequence: TGTGCCAGCAGTGAAGCGCTTCGAGGGGTTGGAGGCTACACCTTC. Translation gives CASSEALRGVGGYTF. The variable domain in full, with the rest retrieved from reference TRBV2 and TRBJ1-2, is EPEVTQTPSHQVTQMGQEVILRCVPISNHLYFYWYRQILGQKVEFLVSFYNNEISEKSEIFDDQFSVERPDGSNFTLKIRSTKLEDSAMYFCASSEALRGVGGYTFGSGTRLTVV.

The chain couples TRBV6-5 to TRBJ2-1; 8 bases agree with TRBD2. Per the germline V gene, CDR1 is MNHEY and CDR2 is SVGAGI. The CDR3 has 14 residues. V lost 1 base, J lost 12 bases, and 8 bases stayed unmatched. CDR3 in amino acids: CASSYFRGGRGQFF. Here the CDR3 DNA reads TGTGCCAGCAGTTACTTCCGGGGGGGTAGGGGGCAGTTCTTC.

The J gene is TRBJ1-1, the V gene TRBV5-1; no firm D call. V shed 4 bases and J shed 1 base, with 11 bases lying between them. Germline V lookup: CDR1 SGHRS, CDR2 YFSETQ. The CDR3 has 14 residues. CDR3 sequence: CASSHGVRNTEAFF. In DNA, the CDR3 is TGCGCCAGCAGCCACGGAGTACGGAACACTGAAGCTTTCTTT.

The genes are TRBV19 and TRBJ1-1; tentative D call: TRBD1 (5 bases). Trimming pared 6 bases from V and 0 bases from J, leaving 14 bases between. CDR1 and CDR2 from the germline V gene are LNHDA and SQIVND (reference sequence). The CDR3 is 15 residues long. This CDR3 reads CASRLDTIMNTEAFF. CDR3 DNA: TGTGCCAGTAGGTTGGACACCATCATGAACACTGAAGCTTTCTTT.

The CDR3 DNA reads TGTGCCAGCAGTTCACTCGGAGAAATTCACGGGGAGCTGTTTTTT. This sequence encodes CASSSLGEIHGELFF. The chain couples TRBV28 to TRBJ2-2, with unresolved D. Germline CDR1 reads MDHEN; CDR2 reads SYDVKM. This CDR3 spans 15 amino acids. V was shortened by 4 bases and J by 7 bases, with 16 bases between the two germline ends.

The chain links TRBV21-1 to TRBJ1-5; the listed D gene, TRBD1, was not tested against the DNA. TRBV21-1 is a listed pseudogene. The CDR3 runs to 14 residues. In DNA form, the CDR3 reads TGTGCCAGCAGGTGGCGGCAGGGTGGTCAGCCCCAGCATTTT. This gives the protein CASRWRQGGQPQHF.

This chain uses TRBV5-4 with TRBJ2-5; TRBD1 matches 7 bases. Germline V CDR1 and CDR2: SGHNT, YYREEE (reference sequence). The length of the CDR3 is 15 residues. V dropped 3 bases and J dropped 1; count of bases not matched to a gene: 6. This chain's CDR3 is CASSSLQGPQETQYF. CDR3 coding DNA: TGTGCCAGCAGCTCATTACAGGGGCCCCAAGAGACCCAGTACTTC.

The V and J genes are TRBV5-4 and TRBJ2-5; D is perhaps TRBD2 (7 bases). Germline CDR1 is SGHNT and CDR2 is YYREEE (reference sequence). V was pared by 3 bases and J by 5 bases, with 20 bases between. The CDR3 sequence is 16 residues long. In nucleotides, the CDR3 is TGTGCCAGCAGCTGGGGGGGGCGCCCCCAGGGGGAGACCCAGTACTTC. Translation: CASSWGGRPQGETQYF.

V is TRBV9 and J is TRBJ1-4; 9 bases line up with TRBD1. Germline CDR1 SGDLS, CDR2 YYNGEE. There are 15 residues in the CDR3. V gave up 4 bases and J gave up 4 bases; unmatched junction bases: 5. The CDR3 loop reads CASSPPGQGNEKLFF. The CDR3 DNA sequence: TGTGCCAGCAGCCCGCCGGGACAGGGTAATGAAAAACTGTTTTTT.